These 5 T cell receptor beta chains originate from one sample sequenced in a study of T cells in Graves' hyperthyroidism and ophthalmopathy. Amplified TCR beta CDR3 regions came from RNA transcripts. HTBI primers drove first-round RT-PCR of the TCR CDR3. In TCRdb, the multiplex PCR reads were re-called with MiXCR into one record per CDR3 protein. In the table there are roughly 300,000 distinct CDR3 sequences, around a fifth of which are singletons. The sequenced sample was blood. The source of these receptors is a woman between 45 and 60 years old with Graves' hyperthyroidism.

In this sample, this clonotype turned up many times. The chain recombines TRBV6-1 with TRBJ2-7; the D call may be TRBD1 or TRBD2 (6 bases each). Deletions cut 5 bases from V and 3 bases from J, with 20 bases between. The CDR3 sequence is 16 residues long. Germline V gene sequence: CDR1 MNHNS, CDR2 SASEGT. The CDR3, as DNA: TGTGCCAGCAGTAACGATTTGGGGGGCCCTTTCTACGAGCAGTACTTC. This translates into CASSNDLGGPFYEQYF.

This clonotype occurred many times. The chain recombines TRBV7-3 with TRBJ2-1, with a weak D call TRBD2 (5 bases). Germline CDR1 and CDR2: SGHTA and FQGTGA. The ends were cut back, 5 bases at V and 0 bases at J, with 14 bases in the middle. The CDR3 runs 16 residues. CDR3 loop: CASSRAGLSSYNEQFF. The DNA of the CDR3 is TGTGCCAGCAGCCGAGCCGGACTGAGCTCCTACAATGAGCAGTTCTTC.

This clonotype was picked up many times. The chain couples TRBV3-1 to TRBJ1-6; the D gene is possibly TRBD1 (6 bases). The V gene's germline CDR1 is LGHDT and CDR2 YNNKEL (reference sequence). Trimming stripped 3 bases from V and 9 bases from J, with 15 bases between. This CDR3 has 15 amino acids. The CDR3 region is CASSQGRGVGSPLHF. CDR3 bases: TGTGCCAGCAGCCAGGGCAGGGGAGTCGGTTCACCCCTCCACTTT.

The chain uses TRBV6-2 or TRBV6-3 and TRBJ1-1; 12 positions agree with TRBD1. Germline V gene lookup returns CDR1 MNHEY and CDR2 SVGEGT. The V gene end was trimmed by 8 bases and the J gene end by 8 bases; junction bases not matched to a gene: 12. The CDR3 runs 15 residues. The CDR3 bases are TGTGCCAGCCAAGGGACAGGGGGCGCGTTCTCCGAAGCTTTCTTT. Amino acids: CASQGTGGAFSEAFF.

This clonotype was seen ten or more times. The chain recombines TRBV2 with TRBJ1-5; D is possibly TRBD1 (6 bases). The CDR3 has 15 amino acids. The germline V gene encodes CDR1 SNHLY and CDR2 FYNNEI. Between the trimmed V and J ends, which lost 4 bases and 5 bases, there was a span of 15 bases. CDR3 protein: CASSGLRGKDQPQHF. The DNA of the CDR3 is TGTGCCAGCAGTGGATTGAGGGGGAAGGATCAGCCCCAGCATTTT.